This T cell receptor beta chain was obtained from a study of T-cell memory formation after mild COVID-19. Study background: Clusters of TCRs were largely donor specific. Study observations and caveats: Nothing showed for sure that second-wave clones peaking on day 37 were SARS-CoV-2 specific.

Trimming removed 9 bases from V and 4 bases from J; junction bases left unmatched: 8. This CDR3 region has 14 residues. CDR1 is MNHEY and CDR2 is SVGEGT in the germline V gene. About this clonotype: What it binds is unknown.

TCRdb re-called the 5' RACE reads with MiXCR, one entry per CDR3 protein. The sample holds 470,000 or so distinct CDR3 sequences; around a quarter are singletons and the top ten take under 15%. This sequence joins TRBV6-2 or TRBV6-3 and TRBJ2-1; the match to TRBD2 covers 8 bases. This TCR was sampled from an adult woman who had mild COVID-19 (a few samples of this study predate the infection). Cell type and time point are not known. Sequencing was done on a sample of PBMCs or a T cell subset sorted from them (not recorded which). The CDR3 reads CASNPGLGYNEQFF. The CDR3 DNA follows: TGTGCCAGTAATCCGGGACTAGGGTACAATGAGCAGTTCTTC.